One sample yielded the 28 T cell receptor beta chains listed below, sequenced in a study of blood T cell repertoires in COVID-19. This table comes from immunoSEQ multiplex PCR, and its TCRdb copy is limited to in-frame clones, with some not included. The table includes 95,000 to 110,000 clones, about 90% detected once. Sequences were obtained from peripheral blood. The receptors here all came from a woman in her 30s with acute or convalescent COVID-19.

The J gene is TRBJ2-3, the V gene TRBV2; 8 bases are shared with TRBD2. The germline V gene has CDR1 SNHLY and CDR2 FYNNEI. This CDR3 spans 16 amino acids. Trimming at V came to 10 bases and at J to 0 bases, leaving 12 bases not matched to a gene. DNA for the CDR3: TGTGCCACCAAGTCGCGACTAGCGTCTAGCACAGATACGCAGTATTTT. This encodes CATKSRLASSTDTQYF.

The J gene is TRBJ2-2, the V gene TRBV24-1, with 8 positions matching TRBD2. The CDR3 is 16 amino acids. CDR1 KGHDR and CDR2 SFDVKD come from the germline V gene. V was pared by 4 bases and J by 0 bases, with 3 bases of the junction left unmatched. CDR3 nucleotides: TGTGCCACCAGTGACCTGCGGGAGGCGAACACCGGGGAGCTGTTTTTT. It codes for CATSDLREANTGELFF.

V gene TRBV24-1 combines with J gene TRBJ2-1; 8 bases agree with TRBD1. The CDR3 is 14 residues long. The germline gives CDR1 KGHDR, CDR2 SFDVKD. V was pared by 8 bases and J by 6 bases, with 8 bases of the junction left unmatched. CDR3 region: CATNDGDRPNEQFF. The CDR3 nucleotides read TGTGCCACCAACGACGGGGACAGGCCCAATGAGCAGTTCTTC.

J is TRBJ1-2 and V is TRBV11-2; no clear D gene. V lost 3 bases, J lost 4 bases, and 12 bases lay in between. The CDR3 has 14 residues. Germline loops: CDR1 SGHAT, CDR2 FQNNGV. The CDR3 coding sequence is TGTGCCAGCAGCTTGGTGGGCAGCTTCTATGGCTACACCTTC. This sequence encodes CASSLVGSFYGYTF.

V gene TRBV7-2 combines with J gene TRBJ1-1, with 8 bases fitting TRBD1. Losses at the gene ends were 5 bases for V and 4 bases for J; bases not matched to a gene: 15. The CDR3 loop spans 17 amino acids. Germline assignment: CDR1 SGHTA and CDR2 FQGNSA. As DNA, the CDR3 is TGTGCCAGCAGCCCCCTTCGACAGGGGAAGGTCCGCACTGAAGCTTTCTTT. Its protein product is CASSPLRQGKVRTEAFF.

In DNA form, the CDR3 reads TGTGCCAGCAGCCCAGCCCAGAGCGGGGGACCATTTCAGGGAGATACGCAGTATTTT. This encodes CASSPAQSGGPFQGDTQYF. The rearrangement joins TRBV13 to TRBJ2-3; TRBD2 matches at 8 bases. Looked up from germline, CDR1 is PRHDT and CDR2 is FYEKMQ (reference sequence). V dropped 5 bases and J dropped 5; count of bases not matched to a gene: 21. The CDR3 is 19 amino acids.

This chain connects TRBV23-1 to TRBJ1-5, with TRBD1 identical over 8 bases. TRBV23-1 is annotated as an ORF whose role is uncertain. This CDR3 is 14 amino acids long. Unmatched junction bases numbered 3, after V lost 2 bases and J lost 6 bases. In DNA form, the CDR3 reads TGCGCCAGCAGTCAAACAGGGGGTAGTCAGCCCCAGCATTTT. Protein: CASSQTGGSQPQHF.

The V call is TRBV11-3, the J call TRBJ2-5; a weak D match, TRBD2 (6 bases). From germline, CDR1 is SGHNT and CDR2 YENEEA. CDR3 length: 14 residues. V lost 1 base to trimming and J lost 4 bases, with 10 bases between them. The CDR3: CASSLGRGGETQYF. CDR3 DNA sequence: TGTGCCAGCAGCTTAGGGAGGGGAGGAGAGACCCAGTACTTC.

The rearrangement links TRBV10-3 to TRBJ1-1; no clear D gene. V lost 2 bases and J lost 5, with 18 bases in between. Germline CDR1 reads ENHRY; CDR2 reads SYGVKD. The CDR3 has 16 residues. The CDR3 spells CAISEVPGTFGTEAFF. In nucleotides, the CDR3 is TGTGCCATCAGTGAGGTGCCAGGAACCTTTGGAACTGAAGCTTTCTTT.

This clone turned up a few times. This sequence joins TRBV2 and TRBJ2-7; possible D gene TRBD1, 7 bases. This CDR3 is 16 amino acids long. The germline V gene has CDR1 SNHLY and CDR2 FYNNEI. V was cut by 0 bases and J by 3 bases, with 15 bases left in between. The CDR3 is CASSEAGRGDHYEQYF. The DNA for the CDR3 is TGTGCCAGCAGTGAAGCCGGCAGGGGGGATCACTACGAGCAGTACTTC.

This sequence joins TRBV28 and TRBJ1-2, with D possibly TRBD1 on 5 matching bases. CDR1 and CDR2 from the germline V gene are MDHEN and SYDVKM. The ends were cut back, 7 bases at V and 0 bases at J, with 21 bases in the middle. This CDR3 has 17 amino acids. CDR3 residues: CASTTPTGGNTNYGYTF. DNA for the CDR3: TGTGCCAGCACTACTCCTACGGGGGGAAACACTAACTATGGCTACACCTTC.

The chain couples TRBV25-1 to TRBJ1-5; D is possibly TRBD1 (5 bases). CDR1 and CDR2 from the germline V gene are MGHDK and SYGVNS. Trimming took 3 bases from V and 4 from J, leaving 10 bases between them. The CDR3 is made up of 14 amino acids. The CDR3 spells CASSEIGGNQPQHF. The CDR3 DNA sequence: TGTGCCAGCAGTGAGATCGGGGGTAATCAGCCCCAGCATTTT.

The CDR3 sequence is CASRGRGQPNEKLFF. For the CDR3, the DNA is TGTGCCAGTAGGGGTAGGGGACAGCCTAATGAAAAACTGTTTTTT. This chain connects TRBV19 to TRBJ1-4; 7 bases map to TRBD1. Germline values: CDR1 LNHDA, CDR2 SQIVND (reference sequence). The CDR3 loop spans 15 amino acids. The V and J ends lost 6 bases and 3 bases, in that order; junction bases with no gene match: 7. Complete variable domain (other parts from reference TRBV19 and TRBJ1-4): DGGITQSPKYLFRKEGQNVTLSCEQNLNHDAMYWYRQDPGQGLRLIYYSQIVNDFQKGDIAEGYSVSREKKESFPLTVTSAQKNPTAFYLCASRGRGQPNEKLFFGSGTQLSVL.

The chain recombines TRBV19 with TRBJ1-5; D unresolved. Trimming left V 3 bases short and J 2 bases short, with 5 bases between. This CDR3 is 13 amino acids long. Germline V CDR1 and CDR2: LNHDA, SQIVND (reference sequence). In nucleotides, the CDR3 is TGTGCCAGTAGTATCAGCGGCAATCAGCCCCAGCATTTT. This gives the protein CASSISGNQPQHF.

The chain joins TRBV5-8 to TRBJ2-4; TRBD1 matches 9 bases. CDR3 length: 13 residues. The J segment lost 10 bases and the V segment lost 6 bases, leaving 8 bases of the junction unmatched. Germline CDR1 and CDR2: SGHTS and YDEGEE. The CDR3 loop reads CASTQGADTIQYF. The DNA of the CDR3 is TGTGCCAGCACACAGGGGGCGGACACAATTCAGTACTTC.

The chain couples TRBV6-4 to TRBJ2-2; the match to TRBD2 covers 10 bases. Looked up from germline, CDR1 is MRHNA and CDR2 is SNTAGT. This CDR3 is 16 amino acids long. J was trimmed by 3 bases and V by 6 bases; bases with no gene match: 7. The CDR3 DNA sequence: TGTGCCAGCAGAAAGGCCGGGACTAGCGACACCGGGGAGCTGTTTTTT. Protein: CASRKAGTSDTGELFF.

This clone was counted once. The chain combines TRBV11-1 with TRBJ1-2; D gene ambiguous. With 6 bases removed from V and 2 bases from J, the gap between germline ends came to 16 bases. Per germline, CDR1 SGHAT and CDR2 FQDESV (reference sequence). The length of the CDR3 is 15 residues. CDR3 bases: TGTGCCAGCAGTCAAACGCGGGGTCCCAACTATGGCTACACCTTC. Translated: CASSQTRGPNYGYTF. Looking up the rest from reference TRBV11-1 and TRBJ1-2 gives the full variable domain: EAEVAQSPRYKITEKSQAVAFWCDPISGHATLYWYRQILGQGPELLVQFQDESVVDDSQLPKDRFSAERLKGVDSTLKIQPAELGDSAMYLCASSQTRGPNYGYTFGSGTRLTVV.

V and J are TRBV25-1 and TRBJ2-1; tentatively, D is TRBD1 (6 bases). From germline, CDR1 is MGHDK and CDR2 SYGVNS. The CDR3 totals 13 residues. Trimming stripped 1 base from V and 8 bases from J, with 9 bases between. In nucleotides, the CDR3 is TGTGCCAGCAGTGAATCAGGGGCTGATGAGCAGTTCTTC. Amino acid sequence: CASSESGADEQFF.

The chain recombines TRBV6-4 with TRBJ1-1; 8 positions match TRBD1. The V gene end was trimmed by 2 bases and the J gene end by 0 bases; junction bases not matched to a gene: 8. The CDR3 is 17 residues long. CDR1 is MRHNA, CDR2 SNTAGT, per germline. In DNA form, the CDR3 reads TGTGCCAGCAGTGACAATTATAAGACAGGGGTGAACACTGAAGCTTTCTTT. Translation: CASSDNYKTGVNTEAFF.

CDR3: CASSPAGGPAYEQYF. The DNA for the CDR3 is TGTGCCAGCAGCCCAGCGGGAGGGCCCGCCTACGAGCAGTACTTC. This chain uses TRBV5-4 with TRBJ2-7; 10 bases fit TRBD2. The CDR3 is 15 residues long. V shed 4 bases, J shed 2 bases, and the junction held 6 bases outside the gene matches. Germline CDR1 reads SGHNT; CDR2 reads YYREEE (reference sequence).

This chain connects TRBV6-1 to TRBJ1-5; 8 positions agree with TRBD1. This CDR3 is built from 16 residues. The V and J ends lost 4 bases and 6 bases, in that order; junction bases with no gene match: 11. The germline CDR1 and CDR2 sequences are MNHNS and SASEGT. The CDR3 DNA reads TGTGCCAGCAGTGGACAGGGGTTTACGGTTGTTCAGCCCCAGCATTTT. Its translation is CASSGQGFTVVQPQHF.

V gene TRBV11-3 combines with J gene TRBJ2-7, with TRBD1 matching 8 bases. The V gene end was trimmed by 4 bases and the J gene end by 5 bases; junction bases not matched to a gene: 10. CDR3 length: 15 residues. Looked up from germline, CDR1 is SGHNT and CDR2 is YENEEA. The CDR3 sequence: CASSYRTGKVHEQYF. CDR3 in DNA: TGTGCCAGCAGCTACCGGACAGGGAAAGTCCACGAGCAGTACTTC. Full variable domain (rest looked up from reference TRBV11-3 and TRBJ2-7): EAGVVQSPRYKIIEKKQPVAFWCNPISGHNTLYWYLQNLGQGPELLIRYENEEAVDDSQLPKDRFSAERLKGVDSTLKIQPAELGDSAVYLCASSYRTGKVHEQYFGPGTRLTVT.

This clone was recorded once. The chain joins TRBV27 to TRBJ2-1; 7 bases are a match to TRBD2. Germline trimming cut 8 bases from V and 2 bases from J; bases unmatched to any gene: 6. Germline-derived CDR1 and CDR2 are MNHEY and SMNVEV (reference sequence). The CDR3 has 14 amino acids. This CDR3 reads CASRISGPYNEQFF. Written as DNA, the CDR3 is TGTGCCAGCCGGATTAGCGGGCCCTACAATGAGCAGTTCTTC.

The chain carries TRBV6-6 and TRBJ1-5, with D perhaps TRBD1 (5 bases). The germline V and J ends were trimmed by 2 bases and 3 bases, with 11 bases remaining between them. The CDR3 sequence is 15 residues long. CDR1 MNHNY and CDR2 SVGAGI come from the germline V gene (reference sequence). The CDR3 region is CASSYNRYDNQPQHF. CDR3 nucleotide sequence: TGTGCCAGCAGTTACAACAGGTATGACAATCAGCCCCAGCATTTT.

The chain carries TRBV7-8 and TRBJ1-6, with a weak D call TRBD1 (6 bases). Germline V gene lookup returns CDR1 SGHVS and CDR2 FQNEAQ. V lost 5 bases, J lost 8 bases, and 19 bases lay in between. CDR3 length equals 16 residues. The CDR3 loop is CASSQLPGQWDSPLHF. For the CDR3, the DNA is TGTGCCAGCAGCCAACTACCCGGACAGTGGGATTCACCCCTCCACTTT.

The chain couples TRBV30 to TRBJ1-1; D uncertain. The CDR3 extends over 9 amino acids. The V and J ends lost 7 bases and 8 bases respectively, with 8 bases between them. CDR1 and CDR2 from the germline V gene are GTSNPN and SVGIG (reference sequence). The CDR3 sequence is CASYPEAFF. DNA of the CDR3: TGTGCCTCCTACCCCGAAGCTTTCTTT. Full variable domain (missing parts from reference TRBV30 and TRBJ1-1): SQTIHQWPATLVQPVGSPLSLECTVEGTSNPNLYWYRQAAGRGLQLLFYSVGIGQISSEVPQNLSASRPQDRQFILSSKKLLLSDSGFYLCASYPEAFFGQGTRLTVV.

The CDR3 nucleotides are TGTGCCAGCAGTGAAGTGGGACAGGACTACTATGGCTACACCTTC. This gives the protein CASSEVGQDYYGYTF. The rearrangement links TRBV6-1 to TRBJ1-2, with 8 bases that match TRBD1. The CDR3 contains 15 residues. V was pared by 1 base and J by 3 bases, with 4 bases of the junction left unmatched. The V gene's germline CDR1 is MNHNS and CDR2 SASEGT.

This rearrangement joins TRBV3-1 (or the pseudogene TRBV3-2) to TRBJ2-3, with 11 bases that match TRBD2. Germline V gene lookup returns CDR1 LGHDT and CDR2 YNNKEL (reference sequence). The ends lost 4 bases at V and 5 bases at J; junction bases unmatched: 2. The CDR3 sequence is 14 residues long. The CDR3 DNA reads as TGTGCCAGCAGCCTAGCGGGGGGGAGAGATACGCAGTATTTT. This encodes CASSLAGGRDTQYF.